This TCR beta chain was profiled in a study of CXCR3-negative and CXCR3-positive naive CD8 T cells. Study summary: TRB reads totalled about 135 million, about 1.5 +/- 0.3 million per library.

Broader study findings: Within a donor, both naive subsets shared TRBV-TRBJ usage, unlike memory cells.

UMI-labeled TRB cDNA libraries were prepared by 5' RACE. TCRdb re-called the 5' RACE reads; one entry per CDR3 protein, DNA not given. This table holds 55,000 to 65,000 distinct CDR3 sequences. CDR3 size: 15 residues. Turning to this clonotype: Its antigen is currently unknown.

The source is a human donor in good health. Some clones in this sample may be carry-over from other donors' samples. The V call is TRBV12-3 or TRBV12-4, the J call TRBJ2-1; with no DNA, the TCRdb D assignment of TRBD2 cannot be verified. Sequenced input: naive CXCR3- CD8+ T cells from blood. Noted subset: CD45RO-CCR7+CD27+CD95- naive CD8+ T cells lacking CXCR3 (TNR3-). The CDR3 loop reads CASSPPLAQYNEQFF.